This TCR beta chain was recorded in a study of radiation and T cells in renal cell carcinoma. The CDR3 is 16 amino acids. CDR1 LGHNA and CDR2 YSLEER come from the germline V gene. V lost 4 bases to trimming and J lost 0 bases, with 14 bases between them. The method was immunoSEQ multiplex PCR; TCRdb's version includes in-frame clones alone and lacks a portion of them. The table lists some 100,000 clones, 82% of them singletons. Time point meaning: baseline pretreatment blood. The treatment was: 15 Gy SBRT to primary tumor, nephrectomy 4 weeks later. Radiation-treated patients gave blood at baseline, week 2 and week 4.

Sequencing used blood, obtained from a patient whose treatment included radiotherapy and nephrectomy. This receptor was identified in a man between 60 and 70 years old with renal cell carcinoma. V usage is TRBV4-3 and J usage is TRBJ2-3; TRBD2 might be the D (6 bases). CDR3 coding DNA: TGCGCCAGCAGCCGTGGATCGGGGAGGAGCACAGATACGCAGTATTTT. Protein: CASSRGSGRSTDTQYF.